These 9 T cell receptor beta chains came from one sample sequenced in a study of T cell changes during pregnancy in multiple sclerosis. The table came from immunoSEQ multiplex PCR; TCRdb's copy has only in-frame clones and leaves some out. The sample shows tens of thousands of clones, under 95% of them seen only once. The material sequenced was CD4+ T cells from peripheral blood mononuclear cells, taken in the third trimester of pregnancy. The receptors were gathered from a female donor with multiple sclerosis, enrolled in a pregnancy study.

The chain employs TRBV19 and TRBJ1-1; D is unclear. CDR1 is LNHDA and CDR2 is SQIVND in the germline V gene (reference sequence). This CDR3 has 15 residues. The V gene lost 2 bases and the J gene lost 2 bases, with 12 bases spanning the gap. The DNA of the CDR3 is TGTGCCAGTAGTATATCGAGGGTGGCCAACACTGAAGCTTTCTTT. Protein: CASSISRVANTEAFF.

This clone was recorded only once. V and J are TRBV7-2 and TRBJ2-7; D is perhaps TRBD2 (7 bases). V shed 3 bases and J shed 3 bases, with 18 bases lying between them. The germline V gene has CDR1 SGHTA and CDR2 FQGNSA. There are 16 residues in the CDR3. The CDR3 DNA reads as TGTGCCAGCAGCTTTATGGGGGGGGCCAAAATCTACGAGCAGTACTTC. Protein sequence: CASSFMGGAKIYEQYF.

The chain is built from TRBV15 and TRBJ1-2; 9 bases line up with TRBD1. The V gene end was trimmed by 5 bases and the J gene end by 8 bases; junction bases not matched to a gene: 15. This CDR3 is 16 amino acids long. CDR1 is LNHNV and CDR2 is YYDKDF in the germline V gene (reference sequence). CDR3: CATSADRGLRGRGYTF. The CDR3 DNA reads TGTGCCACCAGCGCAGACAGGGGGTTACGAGGACGCGGCTACACCTTC.

This clone appeared a single time. The chain combines TRBV5-1 with TRBJ1-3, with 7 bases identical to TRBD1. Germline lookup yields CDR1 SGHRS and CDR2 YFSETQ. The CDR3 length is 15 residues. With V trimmed by 0 bases and J by 4 bases, 4 bases remained unmatched. The CDR3 nucleotides are TGCGCCAGCAGCTTGGCAGGGGGTGGAGGAAACACCATATATTTT. Translation gives CASSLAGGGGNTIYF.

This chain connects TRBV5-1 to TRBJ2-7, with 11 bases aligning to TRBD2. CDR1 is SGHRS, CDR2 YFSETQ, per germline. The ends lost 4 bases at V and 0 bases at J; junction bases unmatched: 3. The CDR3 sequence is 15 residues long. The CDR3 sequence is CASSPGLAGSYEQYF. CDR3 bases: TGCGCCAGCAGCCCCGGACTAGCGGGCTCCTACGAGCAGTACTTC.

The chain carries TRBV10-3 and TRBJ2-6, with TRBD1 identical over 7 bases. The V and J ends lost 7 bases and 2 bases, in that order; junction bases with no gene match: 5. This CDR3 is 15 amino acids long. The V gene's germline CDR1 is ENHRY and CDR2 SYGVKD. Here the CDR3 DNA reads TGTGCCATCACCGATGACAGGGCTGGGGCCAACGTCCTGACTTTC. It translates to CAITDDRAGANVLTF.

The V gene is TRBV20-1, the J gene TRBJ2-1; D uncertain. CDR1 is DFQATT and CDR2 is SNEGSKA in the germline V gene (reference sequence). The CDR3 length is 11 residues. Trimming pared 5 bases from V and 5 bases from J, leaving 7 bases between. CDR3 DNA sequence: TGCAGTGCTGAAGGAGACAATGAGCAGTTCTTC. Amino acids: CSAEGDNEQFF.

The chain couples TRBV15 to TRBJ1-5; D possibly corresponds to TRBD1 (5 bases). This CDR3 has 15 residues. CDR1 LNHNV and CDR2 YYDKDF come from the germline V gene (reference sequence). V shed 1 base and J shed 0 bases, with 7 bases lying between them. The CDR3 DNA sequence: TGTGCCACCAGCAGAGGGGGGGATAGCAATCAGCCCCAGCATTTT. Its translation is CATSRGGDSNQPQHF.

The chain employs TRBV28 and TRBJ1-2; D is perhaps TRBD1 (5 bases). V was cut by 3 bases and J by 0 bases, with 8 bases left in between. The CDR3 spans 14 residues. Looked up from germline, CDR1 is MDHEN and CDR2 is SYDVKM. The CDR3 spells CASSFQGTNYGYTF. The CDR3 region has the DNA TGTGCCAGCAGTTTTCAGGGTACTAACTATGGCTACACCTTC.